The table lists the clone carrying this T cell receptor beta chain with a count of one. The data originate from a study of T cell responses to AZD1222 COVID-19 vaccine. Sequencing was performed with immunoSEQ multiplex PCR; in TCRdb, only in-frame clones are kept and a portion is missing. The top ten clones hold around 5.8% of a sample with some 200,000 clones, approximately 90% of them seen once. This CDR3 region has 15 residues. Per the germline V gene, CDR1 is MGHDK and CDR2 is SYGVNS. Unmatched junction bases numbered 2, after V lost 0 bases and J lost 7 bases. The sequence was obtained from an adult in good health. The V gene is TRBV25-1, the J gene TRBJ1-4; 10 nucleotides align to TRBD1. Sequencing used peripheral blood, obtained on day 0 of AZD1222 vaccination. The CDR3 region has the DNA TGTGCCAGCAGTGAATACGGGACAGGGGTTGAAAAACTGTTTTTT. Translating gives CASSEYGTGVEKLFF.